The 9 T cell receptor beta chains given below trace back to one sample, sequenced in a study of blood T cell repertoires in COVID-19. The data were produced by immunoSEQ multiplex PCR, yet TCRdb's version contains in-frame clones alone and is incomplete. The table shows a few hundred thousand clones, with more than 70% occurring only once. The sequencing sample was made of PBMCs or T cells enriched from blood (not recorded which). These receptors were collected from a woman aged 40 to 50 with acute COVID-19.

The chain uses TRBV5-1 and TRBJ1-4; D gene ambiguous. Germline assignment: CDR1 SGHRS and CDR2 YFSETQ. The germline V and J ends were trimmed by 3 bases and 2 bases, with 11 bases remaining between them. The CDR3 totals 15 residues. The CDR3 protein is CASSSDPGTNEKLFF. The CDR3 nucleotides read TGCGCCAGCAGCTCTGACCCGGGGACTAATGAAAAACTGTTTTTT.

The chain has TRBV2 and TRBJ2-3; maybe TRBD1 (5 bases). The germline V and J ends were trimmed by 6 bases and 2 bases, with 9 bases remaining between them. Germline CDR1 is SNHLY and CDR2 is FYNNEI. The CDR3 extends over 13 amino acids. The CDR3 DNA reads TGTGCCAGCAGCCAGGGTTTCACAGATACGCAGTATTTT. Protein sequence: CASSQGFTDTQYF.

The chain employs TRBV13 and TRBJ2-7; 9 bases agree with TRBD1. Germline V gene lookup returns CDR1 PRHDT and CDR2 FYEKMQ (reference sequence). V was clipped by 4 bases and J by 8 bases; unmatched bases: 12. The CDR3 length is 15 residues. Here the CDR3 reads CASSWDRDYPTKQYF. Written as DNA, the CDR3 is TGTGCCAGCAGCTGGGACAGGGATTATCCTACGAAGCAGTACTTC.

This clone has more than one count but fewer than ten. This sequence joins TRBV9 and TRBJ2-3; TRBD2 agrees at 11 bases. This CDR3 spans 14 amino acids. Trimming at V came to 3 bases and at J to 8 bases, leaving 5 bases not matched to a gene. Germline V CDR1 and CDR2: SGDLS, YYNGEE. The CDR3 nucleotides read TGTGCCAGCAGCGCCCCGGGACTAGCGGCTACGCAGTATTTT. Protein product: CASSAPGLAATQYF. Drawing the rest from reference TRBV9 and TRBJ2-3, the complete variable domain is DSGVTQTPKHLITATGQRVTLRCSPRSGDLSVYWYQQSLDQGLQFLIQYYNGEERAKGNILERFSAQQFPDLHSELNLSSLELGDSALYFCASSAPGLAATQYFGPGTRLTVL.

V and J are TRBV27 and TRBJ2-2, with 12 bases fitting TRBD1. V was pared by 2 bases and J by 5 bases, with 9 bases of the junction left unmatched. This CDR3 contains 18 residues. Germline CDR1 is MNHEY and CDR2 is SMNVEV (reference sequence). CDR3 nucleotides: TGTGCCAGCAGTTTAATCCGGGACAGGGGGCGCAGAACCGGGGAGCTGTTTTTT. It specifies CASSLIRDRGRRTGELFF.

The rearrangement uses TRBV30 and TRBJ1-2, with D possibly matching TRBD1 (5 bases). In germline, CDR1 is GTSNPN, CDR2 SVGIG (reference sequence). The CDR3 length is 19 residues. Trimming left V 1 base short and J 0 bases short, with 24 bases between. In DNA, the CDR3 is TGTGCCTGGAGTGAGCCCAGGGCCAGCCTCCTCCTAACTAACTATGGCTACACCTTC. It codes for CAWSEPRASLLLTNYGYTF.

The J gene is TRBJ1-6, the V gene TRBV6-5, with TRBD1 as a possible D gene (6 bases). The CDR3 totals 15 residues. Trimming left V 2 bases short and J 10 bases short, with 15 bases between. From germline, CDR1 is MNHEY and CDR2 SVGAGI. The CDR3, as DNA: TGTGCCAGCAGTTACCATCCCAACAGGGACTCACCCCTCCACTTT. Protein: CASSYHPNRDSPLHF.

The chain employs TRBV24-1 and TRBJ2-3; D might be TRBD2 (6 bases). CDR1 and CDR2 from the germline V gene are KGHDR and SFDVKD. The CDR3 is 15 residues long. V dropped 3 bases and J dropped 4 bases, with 13 bases sitting between them. DNA for the CDR3: TGTGCCACCAGTGATGTGATAGCGGCACCAGATACGCAGTATTTT. This sequence encodes CATSDVIAAPDTQYF.

This chain connects TRBV19 to TRBJ1-2; 8 positions match TRBD1. Trimming cost V 3 bases and J 4 bases; bases outside gene matches: 10. The germline gives CDR1 LNHDA, CDR2 SQIVND (reference sequence). The CDR3 consists of 16 residues. CDR3 in amino acids: CASSMTTEGQVYGYTF. CDR3 nucleotides: TGTGCCAGTAGTATGACCACAGAGGGACAGGTCTATGGCTACACCTTC.